The 27 T cell receptor beta chains given below trace back to one sample, sequenced in a study of cytomegalovirus exposure and HLA in healthy donors. The PCR was carried out with 60 Vbeta primers and 13 Jbeta primers. Repertoires were generated with immunoSEQ multiplex PCR, while TCRdb's copy carries only in-frame clones and drops some. This sample has around 70,000 clones, with approximately 72% found just once. Specimen: PBMCs. The receptors were gathered from a woman between 35 and 50 years old in good health and CMV-seropositive.

The rearrangement uses TRBV19 and TRBJ2-3; 10 nucleotides agree with TRBD1. This CDR3 has 15 residues. The germline CDR1 and CDR2 sequences are LNHDA and SQIVND (reference sequence). J gave up 4 bases and V 3 bases, and 4 bases lay outside the gene matches. The CDR3 is CASSMTGGDADTQYF. The DNA of the CDR3 is TGTGCCAGTAGTATGACAGGGGGCGATGCAGATACGCAGTATTTT.

V and J are TRBV19 and TRBJ2-1; 8 bases map to TRBD2. The CDR3 is made up of 15 amino acids. Trimming at V came to 6 bases and at J to 5 bases, leaving 9 bases not matched to a gene. Germline lookup yields CDR1 LNHDA and CDR2 SQIVND (reference sequence). In nucleotides, the CDR3 is TGTGCCAGTAGCGCCGACGGGAGGGGGGACAATGAGCAGTTCTTC. This codes for CASSADGRGDNEQFF.

J is TRBJ1-6 and V is TRBV28, with 8 bases that match TRBD1. In germline, CDR1 is MDHEN, CDR2 SYDVKM. CDR3 size: 15 residues. V was pared by 6 bases and J by 4 bases, with 5 bases of the junction left unmatched. This CDR3 reads CASSPDRAYNSPLHF. The DNA of the CDR3 is TGTGCCAGCAGCCCGGACAGGGCTTATAATTCACCCCTCCACTTT.

The chain joins TRBV7-3 to TRBJ1-6, with a tentative D call TRBD1 (6 bases). The V gene lost 5 bases and the J gene lost 7 bases, with 15 bases spanning the gap. CDR1 SGHTA and CDR2 FQGTGA come from the germline V gene. The CDR3 consists of 15 residues. For the CDR3, the DNA is TGTGCCAGCAGCGTCAGAGGGGGTCAGAATTCACCCCTCCACTTT. Its protein is CASSVRGGQNSPLHF.

The chain couples TRBV4-2 to TRBJ1-2; 7 nucleotides agree with TRBD1. The CDR3 is 15 amino acids. Germline V gene sequence: CDR1 LGHNA, CDR2 YNFKEQ. With V trimmed by 0 bases and J by 2 bases, 3 bases remained unmatched. The CDR3 region has the DNA TGTGCCAGCAGCCAAGACCCGACAGGGAACTATGGCTACACCTTC. It yields the protein CASSQDPTGNYGYTF.

The J gene is TRBJ2-7, the V gene TRBV6-1; 9 nucleotides agree with TRBD1. CDR1 and CDR2 (germline): MNHNS, SASEGT. This CDR3 has 16 amino acids. Trimming cost V 1 base and J 6 bases; bases outside gene matches: 10. The CDR3: CASSEELGTGRSEQYF. The CDR3 nucleotides are TGTGCCAGCAGTGAAGAGCTGGGGACAGGGAGGTCCGAGCAGTACTTC.

J is TRBJ2-3 and V is TRBV29-1; 10 positions agree with TRBD2. V lost 2 bases and J lost 2; bases outside the gene matches: 7. The germline CDR1 and CDR2 sequences are SQVTM and ANQGSEA. There are 16 residues in the CDR3. The CDR3 nucleotides read TGCAGCGTTGAATGGATAGCGGGGGGCCCCACAGATACGCAGTATTTT. This codes for CSVEWIAGGPTDTQYF.

About this clone: At one end, the junction sequence differs from germline, possibly due to a read error. The chain joins TRBV10-3 to TRBJ2-7, with TRBD1 as a possible D gene (8 bases). CDR1 ENHRY and CDR2 SYGVKD come from the germline V gene. This CDR3 is built from 12 residues. The CDR3 nucleotides read TGTGCCATCAAGAGGGGGGGACAGGAAGTAAACTTC. This codes for CAIKRGGQEVNF.

The J gene is TRBJ1-5, the V gene TRBV5-1, with 8 bases aligning to TRBD1. Looked up from germline, CDR1 is SGHRS and CDR2 is YFSETQ. The CDR3 spans 14 residues. V was clipped by 4 bases and J by 8 bases; unmatched bases: 8. This chain's CDR3 is CASSPRTGKEPQHF. The CDR3 DNA reads as TGCGCCAGCAGCCCCCGGACAGGGAAGGAGCCCCAGCATTTT.

Notes on this clone: The sample has other DNA sequences that encode this CDR3 too. The rearrangement links TRBV28 to TRBJ1-5; D is undetermined. V lost 5 bases to trimming and J lost 0 bases, with 8 bases between them. Germline CDR1 reads MDHEN; CDR2 reads SYDVKM. CDR3 size: 14 residues. CDR3 nucleotides: TGTGCCAGCAGTCCCGGCGGTAGCAATCAGCCCCAGCATTTT. This translates into CASSPGGSNQPQHF.

This chain joins TRBV7-3 and TRBJ2-5; the match to TRBD1 covers 7 bases. The V gene's germline CDR1 is SGHTA and CDR2 FQGTGA. V lost 5 bases and J lost 7; bases outside the gene matches: 10. CDR3 length equals 14 residues. The CDR3 bases are TGTGCCAGCAGCCCCGGGACCGCAGGGGGGACCCAGTACTTC. Its translation: CASSPGTAGGTQYF.

V is TRBV2 and J is TRBJ1-5; 9 nucleotides line up with TRBD1. The V segment lost 7 bases and the J segment 2 bases; nucleotides outside the gene matches: 3. This CDR3 is built from 14 residues. Per the germline V gene, CDR1 is SNHLY and CDR2 is FYNNEI. This CDR3 reads CASTRTGGNQPQHF. The CDR3 DNA reads as TGTGCCAGCACTCGGACAGGGGGCAATCAGCCCCAGCATTTT.

Remarks on this clone: Other DNA sequences in the same sample also yield this CDR3. The chain couples TRBV7-8 to TRBJ2-3, with D unclear. CDR3 size: 12 residues. V was pared by 1 base and J by 5 bases, with 4 bases between. Per the germline V gene, CDR1 is SGHVS and CDR2 is FQNEAQ. The CDR3: CASSLGRDTQYF. In DNA form, the CDR3 reads TGTGCCAGCAGCTTAGGTCGAGATACGCAGTATTTT.

The V and J genes are TRBV5-1 and TRBJ2-7; TRBD2 matches 7 bases. The CDR3 consists of 16 residues. J gave up 0 bases and V 3 bases, and 9 bases lay outside the gene matches. Per the germline V gene, CDR1 is SGHRS and CDR2 is YFSETQ. CDR3 residues: CASSYIAAGNSYEQYF. In DNA, the CDR3 is TGCGCCAGCAGCTACATCGCAGCGGGGAACTCCTACGAGCAGTACTTC.

This clone was seen a single time. The gene calls are TRBV4-2 and TRBJ2-2; 11 nucleotides line up with TRBD1. V shed 4 bases, J shed 0 bases, and the junction held 4 bases outside the gene matches. This CDR3 has 17 amino acids. CDR1 is LGHNA and CDR2 is YNFKEQ in the germline V gene. The CDR3 DNA reads as TGTGCCAGCAGCCTGGACAGGGGGCAAGCGAACACCGGGGAGCTGTTTTTT. Translating it yields CASSLDRGQANTGELFF.

This CDR3 reads CASSREKVLAGGADTQYF. The CDR3 region has the DNA TGTGCCAGCAGCCGAGAAAAGGTCCTAGCGGGGGGGGCGGATACGCAGTATTTT. The chain links TRBV4-2 to TRBJ2-3; the match to TRBD2 covers 12 bases. Trimming at V came to 4 bases and at J to 6 bases, leaving 14 bases not matched to a gene. In germline, CDR1 is LGHNA, CDR2 YNFKEQ. This CDR3 comprises 18 residues.

The gene calls are TRBV7-6 and TRBJ2-1; 8 nucleotides line up with TRBD1. Trimming took 1 base from V and 12 from J; bases not matched to a gene: 8. Germline CDR1 SGHVS, CDR2 FNYEAQ. The CDR3 length is 14 residues. The CDR3 is CASSLEEFGTGQFF. As DNA, the CDR3 is TGTGCCAGCAGCTTAGAGGAGTTCGGGACAGGGCAGTTCTTC.

The rearrangement links TRBV30 to TRBJ1-2; no reliable D call. The germline V gene has CDR1 GTSNPN and CDR2 SVGIG (reference sequence). Trimming removed 0 bases at V and 0 bases at J, with 5 bases between. CDR3 length: 13 amino acids. CDR3: CAWSVIANYGYTF. The CDR3 DNA reads as TGTGCCTGGAGTGTTATAGCTAACTATGGCTACACCTTC.

The rearrangement links TRBV10-3 to TRBJ2-5; unclear D gene. This CDR3 is 14 amino acids long. Germline CDR1 and CDR2: ENHRY and SYGVKD. Trimming cost V 10 bases and J 1 base, with 16 bases left between them. CDR3: CATALDLSQETQYF. The DNA of the CDR3 is TGTGCCACTGCCTTAGACTTAAGCCAAGAGACCCAGTACTTC.

The chain couples TRBV2 to TRBJ1-6; D gene unclear. V was shortened by 1 base and J by 6 bases, with 7 bases between the two germline ends. The CDR3 is made up of 14 amino acids. In germline, CDR1 is SNHLY, CDR2 FYNNEI. The CDR3 loop reads CASSEGRFNSPLHF. CDR3 DNA: TGTGCCAGCAGTGAAGGGAGGTTTAATTCACCCCTCCACTTT.

The chain couples TRBV7-9 to TRBJ2-5; D gene uncertain. V gave up 5 bases and J gave up 5 bases, with 6 bases separating them. The CDR3 length is 11 residues. From germline, CDR1 is SEHNR and CDR2 FQNEAQ (reference sequence). The DNA of the CDR3 is TGTGCCAGCAGCCCTGTGGAGACCCAGTACTTC. Amino acids: CASSPVETQYF. Complete variable domain (other parts from reference TRBV7-9 and TRBJ2-5): DTGVSQNPRHKITKRGQNVTFRCDPISEHNRLYWYRQTLGQGPEFLTYFQNEAQLEKSRLLSDRFSAERPKGSFSTLEIQRTEQGDSAMYLCASSPVETQYFGPGTRLLVL.

This chain joins TRBV7-3 and TRBJ2-2; 9 nucleotides align to TRBD1. The V and J ends lost 5 bases and 4 bases, in that order; junction bases with no gene match: 8. The CDR3 covers 16 residues. Germline V gene sequence: CDR1 SGHTA, CDR2 FQGTGA. Here the CDR3 reads CASSLGTGYLTGELFF. The CDR3 DNA sequence: TGTGCCAGCAGCCTCGGGACAGGGTATCTCACCGGGGAGCTGTTTTTT.

The genes are TRBV5-1 and TRBJ2-6; D may be TRBD1 (5 bases). Germline CDR1 reads SGHRS; CDR2 reads YFSETQ. Trimming left V 4 bases short and J 0 bases short, with 14 bases between. The CDR3 runs 17 residues. CDR3 nucleotides: TGCGCCAGCAGCCAGGGTTCCCCTCCCTCTGGGGCCAACGTCCTGACTTTC. Its protein product is CASSQGSPPSGANVLTF. The full variable domain, completed using reference TRBV5-1 and TRBJ2-6, is KAGVTQTPRYLIKTRGQQVTLSCSPISGHRSVSWYQQTPGQGLQFLFEYFSETQRNKGNFPGRFSGRQFSNSRSEMNVSTLELGDSALYLCASSQGSPPSGANVLTFGAGSRLTVL.

V usage is TRBV5-6 and J usage is TRBJ1-3; weak D call: TRBD1 (5 bases). The V end was cut by 2 bases, the J end by 3 bases, with 15 bases between. The CDR3 runs 16 residues. The germline V gene encodes CDR1 SGHDT and CDR2 YYEEEE. CDR3: CASSFTGVYGGNTIYF. The CDR3 region has the DNA TGTGCCAGCAGCTTTACGGGGGTTTACGGTGGAAACACCATATATTTT.

The rearrangement uses TRBV11-2 and TRBJ1-1; D remains ambiguous. Deletions cut 1 base from V and 0 bases from J, with 3 bases between. Germline V lookup: CDR1 SGHAT, CDR2 FQNNGV. The length of the CDR3 is 13 residues. For the CDR3, the DNA is TGTGCCAGCAGCTTAGCAGTGAACACTGAAGCTTTCTTT. Translating gives CASSLAVNTEAFF.

CDR3 protein: CASGTSGDQETQYF. Written as DNA, the CDR3 is TGTGCCAGCGGGACTAGCGGGGACCAAGAGACCCAGTACTTC. This chain joins TRBV28 and TRBJ2-5; TRBD2 matches 13 bases. This CDR3 spans 14 amino acids. CDR1 MDHEN and CDR2 SYDVKM come from the germline V gene. V shed 8 bases, J shed 0 bases, and the junction held 0 bases outside the gene matches. Full variable domain (missing parts from reference TRBV28 and TRBJ2-5): DVKVTQSSRYLVKRTGEKVFLECVQDMDHENMFWYRQDPGLGLRLIYFSYDVKMKEKGDIPEGYSVSREKKERFSLILESASTNQTSMYLCASGTSGDQETQYFGPGTRLLVL.

J is TRBJ1-2 and V is TRBV13; tentatively, D is TRBD1 (5 bases). This CDR3 has 13 residues. In germline, CDR1 is PRHDT, CDR2 FYEKMQ (reference sequence). The V end lost 5 bases, the J end lost 4 bases, and 11 bases lay between the germline ends. The CDR3, as DNA: TGTGCCAGCAGCCCCGGGAGGGGCTATGGCTACACCTTC. Protein sequence: CASSPGRGYGYTF.